The present T cell receptor beta chain was sequenced within a study of early T cells in non-severe SARS-CoV-2 infection. J gave up 6 bases and V 5 bases, and 4 bases lay outside the gene matches. The CDR3 sequence is 13 residues long. Germline V gene data show CDR1 as ENHRY and CDR2 as SYGVKD. MiXCR was run by TCRdb on the 5' RACE reads, yielding one entry per CDR3 protein. The sample comprises under 85,000 distinct CDR3 sequences, more than 12% of which are singletons, and around 3.7% rests with the top ten. This TCR was recovered from an adult who was a healthcare worker with PCR-confirmed SARS-CoV-2 infection or an uninfected control (not recorded which). The rearrangement joins TRBV10-3 to TRBJ1-2; 9 bases match TRBD1. This specimen was whole blood, taken at baseline. CDR3 in amino acids: CAISRTGADGYTF. CDR3 coding DNA: TGTGCCATCAGTCGGACAGGGGCAGATGGCTACACCTTC.